These T cell receptor beta chains were read from a single sample in a study of blood T cell repertoires in COVID-19. Data came from immunoSEQ multiplex PCR; TCRdb stores just in-frame clones and leaves some out. The sample has fewer than 85,000 clones, around 76% seen once. Input material: peripheral blood. Source of these receptors: a woman of 80 years or more with active or convalescent COVID-19. Each CDR3 is given with its conserved first and last residue. D genes are given only for firm matches. The size entry is marked missing in some rows and otherwise reads once, few, many or a size class.

d_gene,abundance,j_gene,v_gene,CDR3nt,CDR3aa
-,-,TRBJ1-3,TRBV28,TGTGCCAGCGGGCGGGCTGGAAACACCATATATTTT,CASGRAGNTIYF
-,few,TRBJ2-3,TRBV27,TGTGCCAGCAGTGCACGGACAGACACCACAGATACGCAGTATTTT,CASSARTDTTDTQYF
-,-,TRBJ2-2,TRBV11-2,TGTGCCAGCAGGGGACCGGGACTCTCGTCCGGGGAGCTGTTTTTT,CASRGPGLSSGELFF
-,-,TRBJ1-2,TRBV20-1,TGCAGTGACGGGGAAGGGACCTTC,CSDGEGTF
-,-,TRBJ2-7,TRBV4-3,TGCGCCAGCAGCCAAGATCTTCGAGGATACGAGCAGTACTTC,CASSQDLRGYEQYF
-,-,TRBJ2-7,TRBV6-5,TGTGCCTGTTTCCGGATAGCCCTCTTACCCTACGAGCAGTACTTC,CACFRIALLPYEQYF
TRBD1,-,TRBJ2-5,TRBV6-1,TGTGCCAGCAGTGAAGTTCAGGGGGCGAGGGAGACCCAGTACTTC,CASSEVQGARETQYF
TRBD1,once,TRBJ2-7,TRBV27,TGTGCCAGCAGCCTGGACAGGGAAGGCTACGAGCAGTACTTC,CASSLDREGYEQYF
-,few,TRBJ2-2,TRBV23-1,TGCGCCAGCCCCAGGGTCACCGGGGAGCTGTTTTTT,CASPRVTGELFF
-,-,TRBJ1-1,TRBV18,TGTGCCAGCTCAGGAGACACTGAAGCTTTCTTT,CASSGDTEAFF
-,-,TRBJ1-2,TRBV6-2/TRBV6-3,TGTGCCAGCAGTTACACAGGGACCTATGGCTACACCTTC,CASSYTGTYGYTF
-,-,TRBJ1-1,TRBV14,TGTGCCAGCAGCCAAACGACTCCATCCACCAAGGTGAACACTGAAGCTTTCTTT,CASSQTTPSTKVNTEAFF
-,-,TRBJ1-1,TRBV4-1,TGCGCCAGTTCGACTGGGAACACTGAAGCTTTCTTT,CASSTGNTEAFF
TRBD1,-,TRBJ2-7,TRBV2,TGTGCCAGCAGTGAGGGGACAGGGTACGAGCAGTACTTC,CASSEGTGYEQYF
-,many,TRBJ2-3,TRBV7-2,TGTGCCAGCAGCTTAATGAGGGATACGCAGTATTTT,CASSLMRDTQYF
-,-,TRBJ2-1,TRBV18,TGTGCCAGCTCACCACAGAGCTCCTACAATGAGCAGTTCTTC,CASSPQSSYNEQFF
-,once,TRBJ1-5,TRBV21-1,TGTGCCAGCACCCGTGGACAGGGGATTGAGAAGCCCCAGCATTTT,CASTRGQGIEKPQHF
TRBD2,-,TRBJ2-3,TRBV29-1,TGCAGCGTTGAAGATTACGGGGGGGGGCAGTATTTT,CSVEDYGGGQYF
-,-,TRBJ2-5,TRBV28,TGTGCCAGCAGTTTAAGGCGGGAGACCCAGTACTTC,CASSLRRETQYF
-,once,TRBJ1-3,TRBV19,TGTGCCAGTAGCATCCTTCCAGGACATAGCTCTGGAAACACCATATATTTT,CASSILPGHSSGNTIYF
TRBD1,-,TRBJ1-5,TRBV19,TGTGCCAGTAAACCGGGACAGGGAGTTTCTCAGCCCCAGCATTTT,CASKPGQGVSQPQHF
-,-,TRBJ1-5,TRBV10-3,TGTGCCATCAGTGAGTCGTTAACAGATAGACCCCAGCATTTT,CAISESLTDRPQHF